Presented here are 16 T cell receptor beta chains from one specimen sequenced in a study of blood T cell repertoires in COVID-19 (dated by TCRdb to 2019 to 2021). Libraries were prepared through the immunoSEQ multiplex PCR assay. Not all clones reach the TCRdb copy of this immuneACCESS table, which keeps in-frame sequences only. Checked studies attribute under half of the gap to unresolved V genes and leave the rest unexplained. The sample table lists around 170,000 clones, roughly 80% of them with a count of one. Approximately 6.2% of the sample is held by the ten biggest clonotypes. Sequencing was carried out using peripheral blood. These receptor sequences come from a middle-aged woman with acute or convalescent COVID-19.

This clone was counted between two and nine times. The chain carries TRBV7-2 and TRBJ2-7, with D hard to call. CDR3 length: 16 amino acids. Germline loops: CDR1 SGHTA, CDR2 FQGNSA. V lost 0 bases and J 2 bases, leaving 14 bases between the germline ends. The CDR3 spells CASSLAFGLGAYEQYF. CDR3 nucleotides: TGTGCCAGCAGCTTAGCCTTTGGGCTGGGCGCCTACGAGCAGTACTTC.

The chain is built from TRBV29-1 and TRBJ2-5; D perhaps matches TRBD2 (6 bases). Germline lookup yields CDR1 SQVTM and CDR2 ANQGSEA. V lost 7 bases and J 5 bases, leaving 17 bases between the germline ends. The length of the CDR3 is 13 residues. The CDR3 region has the DNA TGCAGCGCAGAAAGGGGTGGGGGGGAGACCCAGTACTTC. As protein: CSAERGGGETQYF. Full variable domain (missing parts from reference TRBV29-1 and TRBJ2-5): SAVISQKPSRDICQRGTSLTIQCQVDSQVTMMFWYRQQPGQSLTLIATANQGSEATYESGFVIDKFPISRPNLTFSTLTVSNMSPEDSSIYLCSAERGGGETQYFGPGTRLLVL.

The chain carries TRBV6-5 and TRBJ1-1; 7 positions match TRBD1. CDR1 is MNHEY, CDR2 SVGAGI, per germline. J gave up 5 bases and V 2 bases, and 8 bases lay outside the gene matches. This CDR3 comprises 15 residues. In DNA form, the CDR3 reads TGTGCCAGCAGTTACCAAGACAGGGCGGGTACTGAAGCTTTCTTT. This codes for CASSYQDRAGTEAFF.

V gene TRBV30 combines with J gene TRBJ2-7; the D gene is possibly TRBD1 (6 bases). Trimming took 7 bases from V and 2 from J, leaving 27 bases between them. The CDR3 is made up of 17 amino acids. The germline CDR1 and CDR2 sequences are GTSNPN and SVGIG (reference sequence). CDR3 protein: CAFLAAGEYWKAYEQYF. In DNA, the CDR3 is TGTGCCTTCCTTGCGGCAGGGGAATATTGGAAGGCCTACGAGCAGTACTTC.

About this clone itself: At one end the junction does not follow the germline gene, possibly because of a read error. The genes are TRBV7-2 and TRBJ1-4; D perhaps matches TRBD1 (5 bases). The CDR3 loop spans 14 amino acids. Germline lookup yields CDR1 SGHTA and CDR2 FQGNSA. The CDR3 loop is CASSYGLSGEKLFF. As DNA, the CDR3 is TGTGCCAGCAGCTATGGACTTTCGGGGGAAAAGCTGTTTTTT.

This clone was counted once. The chain uses TRBV7-9 and TRBJ2-7, with D uncertain. Per germline, CDR1 SEHNR and CDR2 FQNEAQ (reference sequence). V was pared by 1 base and J by 2 bases, with 9 bases between. The CDR3 runs to 14 residues. Here the CDR3 reads CASSLDLAAYEQYF. In DNA, the CDR3 is TGTGCCAGCAGCTTAGATCTGGCGGCCTACGAGCAGTACTTC.

The chain joins TRBV11-2 to TRBJ2-2, with 7 bases identical to TRBD1. There are 17 residues in the CDR3. The V and J ends lost 0 bases and 5 bases, in that order; junction bases with no gene match: 9. Germline-derived CDR1 and CDR2 are SGHAT and FQNNGV. CDR3 nucleotide sequence: TGTGCCAGCAGCTTAGATCCTCAACAGGGGAAGACCGGGGAGCTGTTTTTT. This sequence encodes CASSLDPQQGKTGELFF.

The chain employs TRBV7-7 and TRBJ2-1; perhaps TRBD2 as D (6 bases). Trimming removed 6 bases from V and 5 bases from J, with 11 bases in between. Germline-derived CDR1 and CDR2 are SSHAT and FNYEAQ (reference sequence). The CDR3 extends over 13 amino acids. In nucleotides, the CDR3 is TGTGCCAGCAGTCGCGGGGAGGACAATGAGCAGTTCTTC. Translated: CASSRGEDNEQFF. The full variable domain, its missing parts supplied by reference TRBV7-7 and TRBJ2-1, is GAGVSQSPRYKVTKRGQDVTLRCDPISSHATLYWYQQALGQGPEFLTYFNYEAQPDKSGLPSDRFSAERPEGSISTLTIQRTEQRDSAMYRCASSRGEDNEQFFGPGTRLTVL.

The gene calls are TRBV19 and TRBJ1-1, with TRBD1 as a possible D gene (5 bases). Deletions cut 4 bases from V and 11 bases from J, with 11 bases between. The CDR3 runs 11 residues. Germline CDR1 and CDR2: LNHDA and SQIVND (reference sequence). In DNA form, the CDR3 reads TGTGCCAGTAGTAGAGGACAAGACGCTTTCTTT. Protein sequence: CASSRGQDAFF.

The V gene is TRBV30, the J gene TRBJ1-6; D is possibly TRBD1 (6 bases). Germline lookup yields CDR1 GTSNPN and CDR2 SVGIG (reference sequence). The length of the CDR3 is 16 residues. Trimming cost V 0 bases and J 4 bases, with 13 bases left between them. CDR3 sequence reads: CAWSVAKRGYNSPLHF. The CDR3 DNA reads TGTGCCTGGAGTGTTGCCAAAAGGGGGTATAATTCACCCCTCCACTTT.

This clone was observed a handful of times. V and J are TRBV28 and TRBJ1-2; 8 bases match TRBD1. The CDR3 extends over 14 amino acids. Germline CDR1 MDHEN, CDR2 SYDVKM. After removal of 4 bases from V and 8 bases from J, the junction contained 9 bases not matched to a gene. CDR3 sequence: CASSSSTGVRGYTF. The CDR3 nucleotides read TGTGCCAGCAGTTCCTCGACAGGGGTAAGAGGCTACACCTTC.

The chain employs TRBV28 and TRBJ2-7, with 7 bases fitting TRBD1. V shed 7 bases and J 7 bases; nucleotides not matched to a gene: 10. CDR1 is MDHEN, CDR2 SYDVKM, per germline. The CDR3 is 13 amino acids. The DNA of the CDR3 is TGTGCCAGCACCCCGGACAGGATGGGGGAGCAGTACTTC. Its translation is CASTPDRMGEQYF. Using reference TRBV28 and TRBJ2-7 for the parts outside the CDR3, the full variable domain is DVKVTQSSRYLVKRTGEKVFLECVQDMDHENMFWYRQDPGLGLRLIYFSYDVKMKEKGDIPEGYSVSREKKERFSLILESASTNQTSMYLCASTPDRMGEQYFGPGTRLTVT.

This chain joins TRBV19 and TRBJ2-7; 8 bases align to TRBD1. Trimming removed 4 bases from V and 3 bases from J; junction bases left unmatched: 5. Germline loops: CDR1 LNHDA, CDR2 SQIVND (reference sequence). The CDR3 spans 14 residues. The DNA for the CDR3 is TGTGCCAGTAGTAGACGACAGGGGCGCTACGAGCAGTACTTC. Translating gives CASSRRQGRYEQYF. The full variable domain, its missing parts supplied by reference TRBV19 and TRBJ2-7, is DGGITQSPKYLFRKEGQNVTLSCEQNLNHDAMYWYRQDPGQGLRLIYYSQIVNDFQKGDIAEGYSVSREKKESFPLTVTSAQKNPTAFYLCASSRRQGRYEQYFGPGTRLTVT.

The chain uses TRBV7-2 and TRBJ2-7, with D unclear. The CDR3 is 13 amino acids. Trimming removed 2 bases at V and 4 bases at J, with 9 bases between. Per germline, CDR1 SGHTA and CDR2 FQGNSA. DNA of the CDR3: TGTGCCAGCAGCTTAATGGAGCTATACGAGCAGTACTTC. Translation: CASSLMELYEQYF.

The chain is built from TRBV7-2 and TRBJ1-5; D is ambiguous. This CDR3 contains 16 residues. Per germline, CDR1 SGHTA and CDR2 FQGNSA. Trimming cost V 5 bases and J 0 bases, with 14 bases left between them. CDR3 coding DNA: TGTGCCAGCAGCCTCGAGGGTCTCGGTAGCAATCAGCCCCAGCATTTT. Encoded protein: CASSLEGLGSNQPQHF.

This sequence joins TRBV5-5 and TRBJ1-1, with D perhaps matching TRBD1 (6 bases). Deletions cut 7 bases from V and 3 bases from J, with 16 bases between. The germline V gene encodes CDR1 SGHKS and CDR2 YYEKEE (reference sequence). This CDR3 is 14 amino acids long. The CDR3 DNA is TGTGCCAGCGGACGACAGGATTACGACACTGAAGCTTTCTTT. Translated: CASGRQDYDTEAFF.